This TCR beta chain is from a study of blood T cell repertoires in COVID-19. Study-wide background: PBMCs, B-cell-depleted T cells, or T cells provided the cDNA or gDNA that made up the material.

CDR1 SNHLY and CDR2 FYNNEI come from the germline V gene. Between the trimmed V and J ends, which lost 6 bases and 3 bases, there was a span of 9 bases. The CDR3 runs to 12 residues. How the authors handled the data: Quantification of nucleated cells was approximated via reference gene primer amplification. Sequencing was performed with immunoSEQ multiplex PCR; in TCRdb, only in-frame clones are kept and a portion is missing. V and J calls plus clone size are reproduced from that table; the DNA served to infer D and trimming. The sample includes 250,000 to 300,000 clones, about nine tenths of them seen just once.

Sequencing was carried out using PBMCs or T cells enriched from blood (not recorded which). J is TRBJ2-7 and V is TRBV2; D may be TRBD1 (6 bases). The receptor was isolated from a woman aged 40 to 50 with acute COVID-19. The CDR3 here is CASRPDSYEQYF. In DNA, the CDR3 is TGTGCCAGCAGACCGGACAGCTACGAGCAGTACTTC.